These 27 T cell receptor beta chains share one sample of origin, sequenced in a study of post-analysis software for immune sequencing data. The TCR beta cDNA libraries contained unique molecular identifiers. TCRdb reprocessed the PCR reads with MiXCR, giving one entry per CDR3 protein. The data contain some 800,000 distinct CDR3 sequences, about half of them seen just once; the ten biggest clones take up roughly 4.9%. Study-level results: Roughly 5 TRBV segments (TRBV5-6, TRBV5-1 and TRBV20-1 among them) occurred more frequently in patients than in controls.

For these receptors, no antigen is known. Sequencing was performed on blood. These receptors all stem from a girl aged 5-17 years with multiple sclerosis.

V gene TRBV9 combines with J gene TRBJ2-1; D not resolved. The germline V and J ends were trimmed by 0 bases and 2 bases, with 12 bases remaining between them. This CDR3 comprises 16 residues. Germline V gene lookup returns CDR1 SGDLS and CDR2 YYNGEE. CDR3 sequence (DNA): TGTGCCAGCAGCGTAGAGGGTCAGGTCACCTACAATGAGCAGTTCTTC. Translating it yields CASSVEGQVTYNEQFF.

The V gene is TRBV7-9, the J gene TRBJ2-7, with a tentative D call TRBD2 (6 bases). The CDR3 consists of 14 residues. Trimming removed 5 bases from V and 5 bases from J, with 16 bases in between. Germline V lookup: CDR1 SEHNR, CDR2 FQNEAQ (reference sequence). The DNA for the CDR3 is TGTGCCAGCAGCCTGGGACTGGCCGTGCACGAGCAGTACTTC. This translates into CASSLGLAVHEQYF.

This clonotype has a handful of counts. V gene TRBV25-1 combines with J gene TRBJ2-5, with 10 positions matching TRBD2. The V and J ends lost 5 bases and 11 bases, in that order; junction bases with no gene match: 14. The CDR3 is 15 amino acids. Per the germline V gene, CDR1 is MGHDK and CDR2 is SYGVNS. For the CDR3, the DNA is TGTGCCAGCAGTCCACTAGCGGGGAACGCTGGGGAGCAGTACTTC. Amino acid sequence: CASSPLAGNAGEQYF.

This clonotype was counted a few times. The chain joins TRBV15 to TRBJ2-6; 7 nucleotides line up with TRBD1. Trimming cost V 0 bases and J 6 bases; bases outside gene matches: 14. The length of the CDR3 is 19 residues. The V gene's germline CDR1 is LNHNV and CDR2 YYDKDF (reference sequence). Here the CDR3 reads CATSRDPGTAEMLANVLTF. The DNA of the CDR3 is TGTGCCACCAGCAGAGACCCCGGGACAGCTGAGATGTTGGCCAACGTCCTGACTTTC.

This clonotype occurred a few times. The chain has TRBV28 and TRBJ2-5; D not certain. There are 14 residues in the CDR3. Germline-derived CDR1 and CDR2 are MDHEN and SYDVKM. The germline V and J ends were trimmed by 3 bases and 2 bases, with 10 bases remaining between them. The chain's CDR3 is CASSFPGVQETQYF. CDR3 sequence (DNA): TGTGCCAGCAGTTTCCCGGGTGTACAAGAGACCCAGTACTTC.

The V gene is TRBV4-3, the J gene TRBJ2-1, with 11 bases matching TRBD2. This CDR3 comprises 18 residues. V was pared by 6 bases and J by 0 bases, with 10 bases of the junction left unmatched. Germline V gene lookup returns CDR1 LGHNA and CDR2 YSLEER. The CDR3 here is CASSPTSGTRSSYNEQFF. The CDR3 region has the DNA TGCGCCAGCAGTCCGACTAGCGGGACGCGAAGCTCCTACAATGAGCAGTTCTTC.

This clonotype was counted between two and nine times. The V and J genes are TRBV5-1 and TRBJ2-1, with TRBD1 matching over 11 bases. This CDR3 region has 16 residues. Germline trimming cut 3 bases from V and 6 bases from J; bases unmatched to any gene: 8. The V gene's germline CDR1 is SGHRS and CDR2 YFSETQ. The CDR3 is CASSSPRDRGFNEQFF. In DNA form, the CDR3 reads TGCGCCAGCAGCTCCCCCCGGGACAGGGGGTTCAATGAGCAGTTCTTC. The full variable domain, rest sourced from reference TRBV5-1 and TRBJ2-1, is KAGVTQTPRYLIKTRGQQVTLSCSPISGHRSVSWYQQTPGQGLQFLFEYFSETQRNKGNFPGRFSGRQFSNSRSEMNVSTLELGDSALYLCASSSPRDRGFNEQFFGPGTRLTVL.

This chain joins TRBV6-2 or TRBV6-3 and TRBJ2-1; D not resolved. The CDR3 has 15 residues. V was shortened by 0 bases and J by 2 bases, with 8 bases between the two germline ends. CDR1 and CDR2 from the germline V gene are MNHEY and SVGEGT. The chain's CDR3 is CASSYSTIAYNEQFF. The CDR3 nucleotides read TGTGCCAGCAGTTACTCGACAATAGCCTACAATGAGCAGTTCTTC.

V usage is TRBV7-2 and J usage is TRBJ2-1; 13 positions match TRBD2. This CDR3 has 15 amino acids. Germline V lookup: CDR1 SGHTA, CDR2 FQGNSA. V was clipped by 5 bases and J by 9 bases; unmatched bases: 7. DNA of the CDR3: TGTGCCAGCAGCCTGACTAGCGGGAGGCAAGTTGAGCAGTTCTTC. Amino acid sequence: CASSLTSGRQVEQFF.

V and J are TRBV20-1 and TRBJ1-2; D is possibly TRBD1 (5 bases). CDR1 DFQATT and CDR2 SNEGSKA come from the germline V gene (reference sequence). Trimming removed 6 bases at V and 5 bases at J, with 16 bases between. The CDR3 is made up of 13 amino acids. The CDR3 loop reads CSAPPGYAYGYTF. DNA for the CDR3: TGCAGTGCCCCGCCAGGGTACGCGTATGGCTACACCTTC.

This clonotype has more than one count but fewer than ten. This chain links TRBV7-2 with TRBJ2-1, with 15 bases fitting TRBD2. Germline-derived CDR1 and CDR2 are SGHTA and FQGNSA. The CDR3 is 19 residues long. V was pared by 1 base and J by 7 bases, with 11 bases of the junction left unmatched. This CDR3 reads CASSLVAGLAGGPWNEQFF. The CDR3, as DNA: TGTGCCAGCAGCTTAGTGGCCGGACTAGCGGGAGGGCCTTGGAATGAGCAGTTCTTC. Filled out from reference TRBV7-2 and TRBJ2-1, the complete variable domain reads GAGVSQSPSNKVTEKGKDVELRCDPISGHTALYWYRQSLGQGLEFLIYFQGNSAPDKSGLPSDRFSAERTGGSVSTLTIQRTQQEDSAVYLCASSLVAGLAGGPWNEQFFGPGTRLTVL.

This clonotype was found a few times. The V and J genes are TRBV5-1 and TRBJ2-1, with D possibly TRBD2 on 6 matching bases. CDR1 and CDR2 (germline): SGHRS, YFSETQ. With 0 bases removed from V and 3 bases from J, the gap between germline ends came to 10 bases. The CDR3 has 15 amino acids. The CDR3 sequence: CASSLVAGRYNEQFF. The CDR3 nucleotides read TGCGCCAGCAGCTTGGTTGCGGGACGCTACAATGAGCAGTTCTTC.

The chain couples TRBV5-1 to TRBJ1-1; the match to TRBD1 covers 7 bases. Trimming took 4 bases from V and 3 from J; bases not matched to a gene: 12. The CDR3 extends over 16 amino acids. The germline gives CDR1 SGHRS, CDR2 YFSETQ. This CDR3 reads CASSIVWPGTDTEAFF. As DNA, the CDR3 is TGCGCCAGCAGCATAGTTTGGCCCGGGACAGACACTGAAGCTTTCTTT. Using reference TRBV5-1 and TRBJ1-1 for the parts outside the CDR3, the full variable domain is KAGVTQTPRYLIKTRGQQVTLSCSPISGHRSVSWYQQTPGQGLQFLFEYFSETQRNKGNFPGRFSGRQFSNSRSEMNVSTLELGDSALYLCASSIVWPGTDTEAFFGQGTRLTVV.

This rearrangement joins TRBV20-1 to TRBJ2-5, with 9 bases matching TRBD1. CDR1 is DFQATT and CDR2 is SNEGSKA in the germline V gene (reference sequence). Trimming removed 6 bases from V and 3 bases from J; junction bases left unmatched: 5. The CDR3 totals 13 residues. The CDR3 loop reads CSANTGGKETQYF. CDR3 in DNA: TGCAGTGCAAACACAGGGGGCAAAGAGACCCAGTACTTC.

This rearrangement joins TRBV28 to TRBJ1-5; 7 bases are shared with TRBD1. Germline assignment: CDR1 MDHEN and CDR2 SYDVKM. With V trimmed by 5 bases and J by 4 bases, 5 bases remained unmatched. The CDR3 consists of 14 residues. The CDR3: CASSADRVNQPQHF. The CDR3, as DNA: TGTGCCAGCAGTGCCGACAGGGTTAATCAGCCCCAGCATTTT.

V is TRBV20-1 and J is TRBJ2-3; the D gene is possibly TRBD2 (6 bases). The V gene lost 5 bases and the J gene lost 4 bases, with 19 bases spanning the gap. CDR1 DFQATT and CDR2 SNEGSKA come from the germline V gene (reference sequence). The CDR3 covers 15 residues. The CDR3 nucleotides are TGCAGTGCTCCCCGCACTATCGGGAGCGCAGATACGCAGTATTTT. It translates to CSAPRTIGSADTQYF.

J is TRBJ1-5 and V is TRBV7-8; no clear D. Germline CDR1 SGHVS, CDR2 FQNEAQ. This CDR3 spans 18 amino acids. V was cut by 6 bases and J by 0 bases, with 21 bases left in between. The CDR3 nucleotides are TGTGCCAGCAGTACATACCGGGAACCTAATTATAGCAATCAGCCCCAGCATTTT. It codes for CASSTYREPNYSNQPQHF.

This clonotype was seen only a few times. This rearrangement joins TRBV10-3 to TRBJ2-7, with D possibly TRBD2 on 6 matching bases. Looked up from germline, CDR1 is ENHRY and CDR2 is SYGVKD. Trimming left V 8 bases short and J 0 bases short, with 11 bases between. The CDR3 contains 13 residues. CDR3 DNA: TGTGCCATCGGCCGGGAGAGCTCCTACGAGCAGTACTTC. The encoded protein is CAIGRESSYEQYF.

Only a few counts were recorded for this clonotype. The gene calls are TRBV27 and TRBJ2-5; TRBD2 matches at 14 bases. The germline V gene encodes CDR1 MNHEY and CDR2 SMNVEV (reference sequence). This CDR3 comprises 15 residues. With V trimmed by 6 bases and J by 5 bases, 5 bases remained unmatched. The CDR3 reads CASSRLAGGMETQYF. CDR3 in DNA: TGTGCCAGCAGCCGACTAGCGGGAGGGATGGAGACCCAGTACTTC.

This clonotype was recorded a few times. The V call is TRBV7-8, the J call TRBJ1-2; TRBD1 aligns across 7 bases. CDR1 and CDR2 (germline): SGHVS, FQNEAQ. V gave up 2 bases and J gave up 8 bases; unmatched junction bases: 8. This CDR3 comprises 14 residues. Written as DNA, the CDR3 is TGTGCCAGCAGCTTAAAGAAGGGGGCGCCGGGCTACACCTTC. It codes for CASSLKKGAPGYTF.

CDR3 in amino acids: CASSYLSNTQYF. The CDR3 bases are TGTGCCAGCAGTTACCTCTCCAATACGCAGTATTTT. V and J are TRBV6-2 or TRBV6-3 and TRBJ2-3; D unresolved. This CDR3 region has 12 residues. From germline, CDR1 is MNHEY and CDR2 SVGEGT. V was pared by 2 bases and J by 7 bases, with 7 bases between.

This clonotype was picked up one time. This CDR3 reads CAIRDSTYEQYF. CDR3 sequence (DNA): TGTGCCATCCGGGACAGTACCTACGAGCAGTACTTC. V is TRBV2 and J is TRBJ2-7, with 7 bases fitting TRBD1. Trimming took 10 bases from V and 2 from J; bases not matched to a gene: 5. Germline CDR1 and CDR2: SNHLY and FYNNEI. This CDR3 spans 12 amino acids.

The chain recombines TRBV20-1 with TRBJ2-3, with a weak D call TRBD2 (6 bases). Trimming stripped 3 bases from V and 2 bases from J, with 15 bases between. Germline V gene sequence: CDR1 DFQATT, CDR2 SNEGSKA (reference sequence). The CDR3 has 15 amino acids. The CDR3 DNA follows: TGCAGTGCTAGTATTAGCGGAAGAGACACAGATACGCAGTATTTT. This codes for CSASISGRDTDTQYF.

Here the CDR3 reads CSARGGTGVREQYF. The CDR3 DNA sequence: TGCAGTGCTAGAGGAGGGACAGGGGTAAGGGAGCAGTACTTC. This sequence joins TRBV20-1 and TRBJ2-5; TRBD1 matches 10 bases. Germline CDR1 DFQATT, CDR2 SNEGSKA (reference sequence). The V segment lost 1 base and the J segment 11 bases; nucleotides outside the gene matches: 10. The CDR3 loop spans 14 amino acids.

This clonotype has more than one count but fewer than ten. This chain connects TRBV12-3 or TRBV12-4 to TRBJ2-1, with 10 bases that match TRBD1. The CDR3 consists of 16 residues. Trimming at V came to 2 bases and at J to 3 bases, leaving 4 bases not matched to a gene. The CDR3 region is CASSLRGQGDYNEQFF. CDR3 sequence (DNA): TGTGCCAGCAGTTTACGTGGACAGGGGGACTACAATGAGCAGTTCTTC.

V gene TRBV27 combines with J gene TRBJ1-2, with D perhaps TRBD1 (6 bases). V lost 3 bases and J lost 5, with 10 bases in between. The CDR3 runs 13 residues. Germline CDR1 is MNHEY and CDR2 is SMNVEV (reference sequence). The CDR3 bases are TGTGCCAGCAGTTTTACAGGGTTGTATGGCTACACCTTC. The encoded protein is CASSFTGLYGYTF.

This clonotype was observed a handful of times. The V and J genes are TRBV29-1 and TRBJ2-2, with D tentatively TRBD1 (5 bases). Germline CDR1 is SQVTM and CDR2 is ANQGSEA. The ends were cut back, 1 base at V and 5 bases at J, with 5 bases in the middle. CDR3 size: 12 residues. CDR3: CSVEGQTGELFF. The CDR3 DNA is TGCAGCGTTGAAGGACAGACCGGGGAGCTGTTTTTT.